These 24 T cell receptor beta chains came from one sample sequenced in a study of cytomegalovirus exposure and HLA in healthy donors. Primers included in the PCR were 60 Vbeta and 13 Jbeta primers. Clones were read by immunoSEQ multiplex PCR, and TCRdb kept only the in-frame ones, dropping some. The sample consists of 120,000 to 150,000 clones, 70% to 85% of them appearing once. Specimen: PBMCs. The source is a male donor in good health and CMV-seronegative.

V and J are TRBV30 and TRBJ2-1, with TRBD2 matching 10 bases. The CDR3 contains 17 residues. The V and J ends lost 1 base and 4 bases, in that order; junction bases with no gene match: 10. CDR1 and CDR2 from the germline V gene are GTSNPN and SVGIG (reference sequence). As DNA, the CDR3 is TGTGCCTGGAGTGGTAAGGGCAGCGGGAGGGTATACAATGAGCAGTTCTTC. Residues: CAWSGKGSGRVYNEQFF.

The chain combines TRBV13 with TRBJ2-7; tentatively, D is TRBD1 (6 bases). Germline CDR1 reads PRHDT; CDR2 reads FYEKMQ (reference sequence). The CDR3 is made up of 15 amino acids. Trimming removed 1 base at V and 5 bases at J, with 15 bases between. The CDR3 DNA sequence: TGTGCCAGCAGCTTAGAACAGGGCACTGGGAACGAGCAGTACTTC. It is translated as CASSLEQGTGNEQYF.

The rearrangement links TRBV6-5 to TRBJ2-3; perhaps TRBD2 as D (6 bases). The CDR3 extends over 12 amino acids. Between the trimmed V and J ends, which lost 5 bases and 10 bases, there was a span of 13 bases. Germline CDR1 and CDR2: MNHEY and SVGAGI. In nucleotides, the CDR3 is TGTGCCAGCAGTGCTTTCGGGGAGGCGCAGTATTTT. It translates to CASSAFGEAQYF.

J is TRBJ2-2 and V is TRBV29-1; a weak D match, TRBD1 (6 bases). The CDR3 extends over 15 amino acids. V lost 0 bases and J lost 3, with 11 bases in between. CDR1 is SQVTM and CDR2 is ANQGSEA in the germline V gene. CDR3 coding DNA: TGCAGCGTTGAAGACGCGGACAGCTACACCGGGGAGCTGTTTTTT. Its translation: CSVEDADSYTGELFF.

The V call is TRBV27, the J call TRBJ2-2; 11 positions agree with TRBD2. The CDR3 spans 18 residues. With 2 bases clipped from V and 4 bases from J, the junction kept 9 bases outside the gene matches. The germline V gene encodes CDR1 MNHEY and CDR2 SMNVEV (reference sequence). CDR3 amino acids: CASSLQYRLAGTTGELFF. The CDR3 coding sequence is TGTGCCAGCAGTTTACAATACCGACTAGCGGGGACCACCGGGGAGCTGTTTTTT.

The chain couples TRBV18 to TRBJ2-2, with 7 positions matching TRBD1. The CDR3 runs to 15 residues. J was trimmed by 1 base and V by 6 bases; bases with no gene match: 5. Germline CDR1 is KGHSH and CDR2 is LQKENI. Here the CDR3 DNA reads TGTGCCAGCTCCCCGGGACAGATGAACACCGGGGAGCTGTTTTTT. Its protein is CASSPGQMNTGELFF.

The chain couples TRBV9 to TRBJ2-1; 7 bases fit TRBD2. This CDR3 region has 16 residues. Germline assignment: CDR1 SGDLS and CDR2 YYNGEE. With 0 bases clipped from V and 5 bases from J, the junction kept 8 bases outside the gene matches. Written as DNA, the CDR3 is TGTGCCAGCAGCGTAGCCCCGGGACTAAAGAACAATGAGCAGTTCTTC. Translation gives CASSVAPGLKNNEQFF. Looking up the rest from reference TRBV9 and TRBJ2-1 gives the full variable domain: DSGVTQTPKHLITATGQRVTLRCSPRSGDLSVYWYQQSLDQGLQFLIQYYNGEERAKGNILERFSAQQFPDLHSELNLSSLELGDSALYFCASSVAPGLKNNEQFFGPGTRLTVL.

The genes are TRBV4-1 and TRBJ1-2; perhaps TRBD1 as D (6 bases). CDR1 MGHRA and CDR2 YSYEKL come from the germline V gene. The CDR3 sequence is 16 residues long. V was trimmed by 2 bases and J by 3 bases, leaving 16 bases between them. Here the CDR3 reads CASSQNPGHLYYGYTF. CDR3 bases: TGCGCCAGCAGCCAAAACCCGGGACACCTGTACTATGGCTACACCTTC.

The chain is built from TRBV7-2 and TRBJ2-2; no firm D call. The CDR3 is 15 residues long. Per the germline V gene, CDR1 is SGHTA and CDR2 is FQGNSA. Trimming removed 6 bases from V and 3 bases from J, with 14 bases in between. Here the CDR3 DNA reads TGTGCCAGCAGGATAGCCCCCGCGGACACCGGGGAGCTGTTTTTT. Protein: CASRIAPADTGELFF.

Of note for this clone: One end of the junction is discordant with germline, which a read error may explain. The genes are TRBV7-7 and TRBJ2-5; 8 bases agree with TRBD1. CDR3 length equals 14 residues. Germline V gives CDR1 SSHAT, CDR2 FNYEAQ (reference sequence). CDR3 bases: TGTGCTAGCAGCCCAGGGACAGGACTTGAGACCCAGTACTTC. Translated, it gives CASSPGTGLETQYF.

The chain is built from TRBV5-6 and TRBJ1-1; 8 bases match TRBD1. V gave up 0 bases and J gave up 7 bases; unmatched junction bases: 11. Germline CDR1 is SGHDT and CDR2 is YYEEEE. This CDR3 has 16 amino acids. The CDR3 is CASSLDGGVTGDEAFF. In DNA form, the CDR3 reads TGTGCCAGCAGCTTGGATGGAGGGGTGACAGGGGATGAAGCTTTCTTT.

The chain carries TRBV19 and TRBJ2-6; weak D call: TRBD1 (6 bases). There are 16 residues in the CDR3. Germline V CDR1 and CDR2: LNHDA, SQIVND (reference sequence). Trimming removed 3 bases from V and 0 bases from J, with 9 bases in between. The chain's CDR3 is CASSITGSSGANVLTF. The CDR3 DNA is TGTGCCAGTAGTATTACAGGGAGCTCTGGGGCCAACGTCCTGACTTTC.

The chain uses TRBV6-1 and TRBJ2-7; 9 bases fit TRBD1. CDR3 length: 13 residues. CDR1 is MNHNS, CDR2 SASEGT, per germline. V was pared by 6 bases and J by 4 bases, with 4 bases of the junction left unmatched. The CDR3 DNA follows: TGTGCCAGCAGACCGGGACAGGGATACGAGCAGTACTTC. The encoded protein is CASRPGQGYEQYF.

This clone was detected once. This chain uses TRBV7-8 with TRBJ2-3; 11 nucleotides match TRBD2. After removal of 1 base from V and 1 base from J, the junction contained 1 base not matched to a gene. This CDR3 has 16 residues. The germline gives CDR1 SGHVS, CDR2 FQNEAQ. The CDR3 loop is CASSLVLAGGTDTQYF. The CDR3 DNA reads TGTGCCAGCAGCTTAGTACTAGCGGGGGGCACAGATACGCAGTATTTT.

The chain combines TRBV19 with TRBJ2-5; D is perhaps TRBD1 (6 bases). The CDR3 covers 16 residues. The V and J ends lost 4 bases and 1 base respectively, with 16 bases between them. Germline loops: CDR1 LNHDA, CDR2 SQIVND (reference sequence). The CDR3 DNA reads as TGTGCCAGTAGTAGCCTCAGGGGCATGGGCCAAGAGACCCAGTACTTC. Translating it yields CASSSLRGMGQETQYF.

The chain has TRBV7-9 and TRBJ2-2, with a possible D match to TRBD1 (6 bases). CDR3 size: 18 residues. Germline lookup yields CDR1 SEHNR and CDR2 FQNEAQ (reference sequence). The V and J ends lost 6 bases and 2 bases respectively, with 22 bases between them. The CDR3 loop reads CASRSPPGQGHNTGELFF. In DNA form, the CDR3 reads TGTGCCAGCAGATCACCACCCGGGCAGGGGCATAACACCGGGGAGCTGTTTTTT.

CDR3 residues: CASSSRTGDYEQYF. DNA for the CDR3: TGTGCCAGCAGCTCCCGGACAGGGGATTACGAGCAGTACTTC. The rearrangement links TRBV7-2 to TRBJ2-7; 9 bases match TRBD1. V lost 4 bases to trimming and J lost 4 bases; unmatched junction nucleotides: 5. Per the germline V gene, CDR1 is SGHTA and CDR2 is FQGNSA. The CDR3 loop spans 14 amino acids.

The DNA for the CDR3 is TGTGCCACTCGGGGGTGGGGGGGCAATGGCTACACCTTC. The encoded protein is CATRGWGGNGYTF. J is TRBJ1-2 and V is TRBV2; D is possibly TRBD1 (6 bases). Trimming removed 10 bases at V and 6 bases at J, with 18 bases between. Germline loops: CDR1 SNHLY, CDR2 FYNNEI. There are 13 residues in the CDR3.

The sample holds a few counts of this clone. The chain employs TRBV27 and TRBJ2-7; 15 bases are shared with TRBD2. With 3 bases clipped from V and 3 bases from J, the junction kept 9 bases outside the gene matches. In germline, CDR1 is MNHEY, CDR2 SMNVEV (reference sequence). CDR3 length: 18 residues. The CDR3 DNA is TGTGCCAGCAGTTTCGGGGGGGGACTAGCGGGGGGCGTCTACGAGCAGTACTTC. Translating gives CASSFGGGLAGGVYEQYF.

The J gene is TRBJ2-6, the V gene TRBV28; D possibly corresponds to TRBD1 (5 bases). There are 19 residues in the CDR3. V lost 8 bases to trimming and J lost 1 base, with 24 bases between them. Per the germline V gene, CDR1 is MDHEN and CDR2 is SYDVKM. The CDR3 here is CASVGVGATEPSGANVLTF. The CDR3 coding sequence is TGTGCCAGCGTTGGGGTTGGGGCCACGGAGCCGTCTGGGGCCAACGTCCTGACTTTC.

In this sample, this clone turned up once. The V call is TRBV5-1, the J call TRBJ1-1; D remains unclear. This CDR3 has 13 residues. Between the trimmed V and J ends, which lost 3 bases and 1 base, there was a span of 7 bases. Germline CDR1 is SGHRS and CDR2 is YFSETQ. CDR3 sequence: CASSYTRNTEAFF. DNA of the CDR3: TGCGCCAGCAGCTATACAAGGAACACTGAAGCTTTCTTT.

This clone was found a few times. The chain combines TRBV4-3 with TRBJ2-7, with D perhaps TRBD1 (5 bases). In germline, CDR1 is LGHNA, CDR2 YSLEER. This CDR3 region has 15 residues. V shed 3 bases and J shed 4 bases, with 16 bases lying between them. The CDR3 nucleotides read TGCGCCAGCAGCCACGAAATAGGGGAACCGTACGAGCAGTACTTC. Encoded protein: CASSHEIGEPYEQYF.

This chain joins TRBV9 and TRBJ2-7; no firm D call. The CDR3 contains 15 residues. Trimming took off 0 bases at V and 3 bases at J, with 13 bases between the two ends. Germline V gene data show CDR1 as SGDLS and CDR2 as YYNGEE. The CDR3: CASSVDGAGNYEQYF. The CDR3, as DNA: TGTGCCAGCAGCGTAGACGGCGCAGGAAACTACGAGCAGTACTTC.

This chain uses TRBV10-3 with TRBJ2-1; D gene uncertain. From germline, CDR1 is ENHRY and CDR2 SYGVKD. This CDR3 contains 12 residues. Trimming cost V 3 bases and J 4 bases, with 4 bases left between them. CDR3 nucleotides: TGTGCCATCAGTGACGGGTACAATGAGCAGTTCTTC. Protein sequence: CAISDGYNEQFF.